A few counts support the clone carrying this TCR beta chain. What it binds is not known. Using RNA transcripts as the source, TCR beta CDR3 regions were amplified. A set of HTBI primers served as the primers for a first-round RT-PCR of the TCR CDR3. TCRdb redid the calling of the multiplex PCR reads with MiXCR, one entry per CDR3 protein. The sample includes about 400,000 distinct CDR3 sequences, more than 13% of them seen just once. This sample is drawn from a study of T cells in Graves' hyperthyroidism and ophthalmopathy. Findings and limits, study-wide: Ophthalmopathy was predicted by the model a median of about 6.7 months ahead of onset.

The study left out patients who had uncontrolled infection, other autoimmune disease, pregnancy or lactation. Around 9.8 ml fresh peripheral blood yielded the PBMCs. The specimen was blood. This clonotype was sampled from a woman in her twenties or thirties with Graves' hyperthyroidism.

CDR3 sequence: CASSPYGRVQETQYF. The CDR3 bases are TGTGCCAGCAGCCCCTACGGTAGAGTCCAAGAGACCCAGTACTTC. This chain connects TRBV9 to TRBJ2-5; no firm D call. The CDR3 sequence is 15 residues long. With 4 bases removed from V and 1 base from J, the gap between germline ends came to 14 bases. Germline V CDR1 and CDR2: SGDLS, YYNGEE. Variable domain in full (rest from reference TRBV9 and TRBJ2-5): DSGVTQTPKHLITATGQRVTLRCSPRSGDLSVYWYQQSLDQGLQFLIQYYNGEERAKGNILERFSAQQFPDLHSELNLSSLELGDSALYFCASSPYGRVQETQYFGPGTRLLVL.